What follows describes a single T cell receptor (beta chain). Its antigen is unidentified. A far more abundant clone sits one base away, making this likely a read error. Two-round multiplex PCR amplified TCR beta CDR3 from genomic DNA. During first-round PCR, primers specific to each TRBV and TRBJ gene were used. In TCRdb, the multiplex PCR reads were re-called with MiXCR into one record per CDR3 protein. The sample holds tens of thousands of distinct CDR3 sequences; around 42% are singletons and the top ten take 55% to 70%. This entry belongs to a study of prognosis after radiotherapy for stage I lung cancer. The study, taken as a whole, reports: Gene usage, both TRBV and TRBJ, reportedly differed between patients with metastases and patients without them.

The sample consisted of PBMCs, taken before or after stereotactic body radiation therapy (not recorded which). The receptor comes from a donor over 45 with non-small cell lung cancer.

CDR3 nucleotides: TGTGCCAGCAGTTACCGGGGCGAGCATGGCTACAACTTC. It codes for CASSYRGEHGYNF. This chain joins TRBV6-9 and TRBJ1-2; TRBD1 is a possible D gene (5 bases). This CDR3 is built from 13 residues. Germline V gene lookup returns CDR1 MNHGY and CDR2 SVAAGI.